Below, 26 T cell receptor beta chains from the same sample are listed, as sequenced in a study of T cell responses to AZD1222 COVID-19 vaccine. The method was immunoSEQ multiplex PCR; TCRdb's version includes in-frame clones alone and lacks a portion of them. Altogether tens of thousands of clones are present, almost 90% being singletons, with the ten largest covering less than 9%. The starting material was peripheral blood, obtained 28 days after the second AZD1222 dose. All receptors come from an adult who received the AZD1222 COVID-19 vaccine.

The rearrangement joins TRBV29-1 to TRBJ1-5; D is possibly TRBD1 (5 bases). Trimming shortened V by 7 bases and J by 4 bases, and 17 bases separated the two germline ends. Germline V gene lookup returns CDR1 SQVTM and CDR2 ANQGSEA. The length of the CDR3 is 14 residues. The CDR3 sequence: CSAPAGTGNQPQHF. The CDR3 DNA reads as TGCAGCGCTCCAGCCGGGACGGGAAATCAGCCCCAGCATTTT.

V usage is TRBV18 and J usage is TRBJ1-1; D ambiguous. Per germline, CDR1 KGHSH and CDR2 LQKENI. The CDR3 is made up of 14 amino acids. The V end lost 2 bases, the J end lost 1 base, and 8 bases lay between the germline ends. DNA for the CDR3: TGTGCCAGCTCACCAACAGCTCCGAACACTGAAGCTTTCTTT. Translating it yields CASSPTAPNTEAFF.

This clone was found a few times. This chain uses TRBV2 with TRBJ2-1; TRBD2 is a possible D gene (6 bases). V lost 2 bases to trimming and J lost 7 bases, with 12 bases between them. This CDR3 has 14 amino acids. Germline lookup yields CDR1 SNHLY and CDR2 FYNNEI. CDR3 in amino acids: CASSERLASNEQFF. As DNA, the CDR3 is TGTGCCAGCAGTGAACGTCTAGCGTCAAATGAGCAGTTCTTC.

The V gene is TRBV19, the J gene TRBJ1-2, with TRBD1 as a possible D gene (6 bases). Trimming cost V 5 bases and J 5 bases, with 12 bases left between them. Germline values: CDR1 LNHDA, CDR2 SQIVND (reference sequence). This CDR3 contains 13 residues. The CDR3 is CASSLTGRYGYTF. The CDR3 DNA reads as TGTGCCAGTAGTCTCACAGGGCGTTATGGCTACACCTTC.

The J gene is TRBJ1-1, the V gene TRBV28, with D maybe TRBD1 (6 bases). From germline, CDR1 is MDHEN and CDR2 SYDVKM. Trimming stripped 3 bases from V and 5 bases from J, with 13 bases between. This CDR3 comprises 14 residues. CDR3 amino acids: CASSFRRGGTEAFF. The CDR3 DNA follows: TGTGCCAGCAGTTTCCGCAGGGGAGGAACTGAAGCTTTCTTT.

The chain has TRBV5-5 and TRBJ2-5, with 8 bases that match TRBD2. The CDR3 has 15 amino acids. Per germline, CDR1 SGHKS and CDR2 YYEKEE (reference sequence). V trimming: 2 bases; J trimming: 2 bases; junction bases outside the gene matches: 5. CDR3 DNA sequence: TGTGCCAGCAGCTTTTCCCCTAGCGGGCAAGAGACCCAGTACTTC. Protein product: CASSFSPSGQETQYF.

The chain links TRBV10-1 to TRBJ1-1, with D unclear. V was cut by 2 bases and J by 1 base, with 5 bases left in between. This CDR3 spans 13 amino acids. Looked up from germline, CDR1 is WNHNN and CDR2 is SYGVQD (reference sequence). The CDR3, as DNA: TGCGCCAGCAGTGAGGGCAAGAACACTGAAGCTTTCTTT. It yields the protein CASSEGKNTEAFF.

V is TRBV14 and J is TRBJ2-5; 8 bases match TRBD2. CDR1 and CDR2 (germline): SGHDN, FVKESK. V dropped 3 bases and J dropped 4; count of bases not matched to a gene: 10. This CDR3 has 16 amino acids. CDR3 sequence (DNA): TGTGCCAGCAGCCATCTCAGCGGGAGTGAGGGAGAGACCCAGTACTTC. This encodes CASSHLSGSEGETQYF.

The chain couples TRBV9 to TRBJ2-1; TRBD2 matches at 8 bases. Trimming removed 2 bases from V and 6 bases from J; junction bases left unmatched: 10. CDR3 length: 16 amino acids. Germline V CDR1 and CDR2: SGDLS, YYNGEE. CDR3 amino acids: CASSVAGLVGVNEQFF. CDR3 in DNA: TGTGCCAGCAGCGTTGCGGGACTAGTGGGCGTCAATGAGCAGTTCTTC.

The chain links TRBV2 to TRBJ2-7, with D possibly TRBD2 on 6 matching bases. Looked up from germline, CDR1 is SNHLY and CDR2 is FYNNEI. This CDR3 comprises 15 residues. Trimming removed 1 base at V and 0 bases at J, with 10 bases between. The CDR3 DNA reads as TGTGCCAGCAGTGAAGGGGACTGGAGCTCCTACGAGCAGTACTTC. This codes for CASSEGDWSSYEQYF.

The chain joins TRBV3-1 (or the pseudogene TRBV3-2) to TRBJ2-7; 8 bases align to TRBD1. This CDR3 region has 14 residues. The J segment lost 5 bases and the V segment lost 2 bases, leaving 5 bases of the junction unmatched. CDR1 is LGHDT, CDR2 YNNKEL, per germline (reference sequence). CDR3 residues: CASSQRTGYHEQYF. CDR3 DNA: TGTGCCAGCAGCCAAAGGACAGGGTACCACGAGCAGTACTTC.

The V call is TRBV4-2, the J call TRBJ2-1; tentative D call: TRBD1 (6 bases). The germline gives CDR1 LGHNA, CDR2 YNFKEQ. Trimming shortened V by 0 bases and J by 4 bases, and 13 bases separated the two germline ends. The CDR3 runs to 16 residues. The DNA of the CDR3 is TGTGCCAGCAGCCAAGATGGGCAGGGGTCTTACAATGAGCAGTTCTTC. Translating gives CASSQDGQGSYNEQFF.

The J gene is TRBJ1-1, the V gene TRBV2; 9 bases agree with TRBD1. CDR1 and CDR2 from the germline V gene are SNHLY and FYNNEI. Trimming at V came to 6 bases and at J to 7 bases, leaving 6 bases not matched to a gene. This CDR3 comprises 13 residues. The CDR3 loop reads CASRLQGAFEAFF. CDR3 DNA: TGTGCCAGCAGGCTACAGGGGGCTTTTGAAGCTTTCTTT.

The chain recombines TRBV18 with TRBJ1-1; D possibly corresponds to TRBD1 (6 bases). V was cut by 0 bases and J by 4 bases, with 12 bases left in between. CDR1 KGHSH and CDR2 LQKENI come from the germline V gene. The CDR3 loop spans 15 amino acids. The CDR3, as DNA: TGTGCCAGCTCACCACCGGATCGCAGGGGCACTGAAGCTTTCTTT. This encodes CASSPPDRRGTEAFF. Supplemented by reference TRBV18 and TRBJ1-1, the full variable domain reads NAGVMQNPRHLVRRRGQEARLRCSPMKGHSHVYWYRQLPEEGLKFMVYLQKENIIDESGMPKERFSAEFPKEGPSILRIQQVVRGDSAAYFCASSPPDRRGTEAFFGQGTRLTVV.

The CDR3 coding sequence is TGCAGCGTTGCAACCCCCGGACAGGGAGAAGAGACCCAGTACTTC. It translates to CSVATPGQGEETQYF. The chain uses TRBV29-1 and TRBJ2-5; 8 bases match TRBD1. CDR1 and CDR2 from the germline V gene are SQVTM and ANQGSEA. This CDR3 has 15 residues. V gave up 4 bases and J gave up 3 bases; unmatched junction bases: 10.

The J gene is TRBJ2-2, the V gene TRBV6-5; no firm D call. V lost 4 bases and J 5 bases, leaving 5 bases between the germline ends. This CDR3 has 12 residues. Germline loops: CDR1 MNHEY, CDR2 SVGAGI. The CDR3 sequence is CASSFTTGELFF. CDR3 DNA sequence: TGTGCCAGCAGTTTCACGACCGGGGAGCTGTTTTTT.

This sequence joins TRBV6-2 or TRBV6-3 and TRBJ1-5; D might be TRBD1 (5 bases). Between the trimmed V and J ends, which lost 0 bases and 2 bases, there was a span of 8 bases. Germline assignment: CDR1 MNHEY and CDR2 SVGEGT. CDR3 size: 15 residues. The CDR3 DNA sequence: TGTGCCAGCAGTTACTCGGGGGAAGGCAATCAGCCCCAGCATTTT. Amino acid sequence: CASSYSGEGNQPQHF.

The chain uses TRBV7-9 and TRBJ1-1; D might be TRBD1 (6 bases). From germline, CDR1 is SEHNR and CDR2 FQNEAQ (reference sequence). V gave up 5 bases and J gave up 2 bases, with 12 bases separating them. The CDR3 is made up of 14 amino acids. The CDR3 nucleotides are TGTGCCAGCAGCCCTTTGGACAGAAACACTGAAGCTTTCTTT. Its translation is CASSPLDRNTEAFF.

The V gene is TRBV19, the J gene TRBJ2-1; TRBD2 aligns across 9 bases. CDR1 and CDR2 (germline): LNHDA, SQIVND (reference sequence). The junction had 8 bases not matched to a gene; V was cut back by 3 bases and J by 2 bases. This CDR3 is 17 amino acids long. CDR3 sequence (DNA): TGTGCCAGTAGTATCTTCGGGCGGGAGGGCGCCTACAATGAGCAGTTCTTC. Encoded protein: CASSIFGREGAYNEQFF.

The gene calls are TRBV15 and TRBJ1-1; tentatively, D is TRBD1 (5 bases). The germline V gene has CDR1 LNHNV and CDR2 YYDKDF (reference sequence). The CDR3 totals 14 residues. V lost 2 bases, J lost 2 bases, and 9 bases lay in between. The CDR3 region is CATSRYRDNTEAFF. The CDR3 DNA follows: TGTGCCACCAGCAGATACCGGGACAACACTGAAGCTTTCTTT.

CDR3 sequence reads: CASMTELNTEAFF. The CDR3 coding sequence is TGTGCCAGTATGACAGAGCTGAACACTGAAGCTTTCTTT. The rearrangement links TRBV19 to TRBJ1-1, with D tentatively TRBD1 (5 bases). In germline, CDR1 is LNHDA, CDR2 SQIVND (reference sequence). The CDR3 consists of 13 residues. V dropped 7 bases and J dropped 0 bases, with 9 bases sitting between them.

The chain employs TRBV15 and TRBJ2-7; 12 bases line up with TRBD1. The length of the CDR3 is 18 residues. CDR1 and CDR2 from the germline V gene are LNHNV and YYDKDF (reference sequence). The trim removed 3 bases at V and 6 bases at J, leaving 15 bases unmatched. The CDR3 sequence: CATSRGQGAGETKGEQYF. In DNA form, the CDR3 reads TGTGCCACCAGCAGGGGACAGGGGGCTGGGGAGACTAAGGGCGAGCAGTACTTC.

This rearrangement joins TRBV12-5 to TRBJ1-1, with a weak D call TRBD1 (5 bases). CDR1 LGHNT and CDR2 FRNRAP come from the germline V gene. The CDR3 runs 14 residues. V dropped 3 bases and J dropped 1 base, with 9 bases sitting between them. The CDR3 DNA sequence: TGTGCTAGTGGTTTCGGCAGGGCGAACACTGAAGCTTTCTTT. This gives the protein CASGFGRANTEAFF.

The chain is built from TRBV28 and TRBJ1-6; perhaps TRBD1 as D (5 bases). The length of the CDR3 is 15 residues. Per germline, CDR1 MDHEN and CDR2 SYDVKM. Between the trimmed V and J ends, which lost 5 bases and 10 bases, there was a span of 18 bases. The CDR3 DNA is TGTGCCAGCAGTCCCCGGGGCCTATTGGGGTCACCCCTCCACTTT. As protein: CASSPRGLLGSPLHF.

The rearrangement uses TRBV5-1 and TRBJ2-1; a weak D match, TRBD1 (5 bases). Germline V lookup: CDR1 SGHRS, CDR2 YFSETQ. The V end was cut by 5 bases, the J end by 5 bases, with 26 bases between. The CDR3 loop spans 18 amino acids. CDR3 sequence reads: CASSLGLVGPKTHNEQFF. The CDR3 coding sequence is TGCGCCAGCAGTCTTGGGTTAGTGGGGCCAAAAACCCACAATGAGCAGTTCTTC.

The V gene is TRBV10-2, the J gene TRBJ2-2; D possibly corresponds to TRBD1 (6 bases). The CDR3 loop spans 12 amino acids. From germline, CDR1 is WSHSY and CDR2 SAAADI. Trimming removed 7 bases from V and 6 bases from J, with 9 bases in between. The CDR3 sequence is CASIQGSGELFF. CDR3 DNA: TGCGCCAGCATTCAGGGGTCCGGGGAGCTGTTTTTT.